Here is one TCR beta chain with its context. V shed 8 bases and J 5 bases; nucleotides not matched to a gene: 4. The CDR3 totals 13 residues. Germline V CDR1 and CDR2: MNHEY, SVGAGI. This specimen comes from a study of blood T cell repertoires in COVID-19. Turning to the study itself: Acute and convalescent COVID-19 samples came from the United States, Italy and Spain. T cells, B-cell-depleted T cells, or PBMCs supplied cDNA or gDNA.

Study processing details: From reference gene primer amplification, estimates of nucleated cell counts were derived. The data were produced by immunoSEQ multiplex PCR, yet TCRdb's version contains in-frame clones alone and is incomplete. V, J and clone size are those of that table, while D and trimming were read from the DNA. The data show about 270,000 clones, about nine tenths seen once. Sequenced material: peripheral blood. The chain has TRBV6-5 and TRBJ2-2, with TRBD2 identical over 8 bases. This clonotype originated in a man aged 55 to 69 who had recovered from COVID-19. CDR3 sequence: CASRGGPTGELFF. CDR3 bases: TGTGCCAGCCGGGGGGGGCCGACCGGGGAGCTGTTTTTT.